The clone carrying this T cell receptor beta chain was observed at least ten times. Its specificity is unknown. Primed by a sample-barcoded 5' primer and a J-beta primer mix, a second PCR proceeded for roughly 6 to 12 cycles. TCRdb passed the 5' RACE reads through MiXCR, listing each CDR3 protein once. The repertoire holds 720,000 or so distinct CDR3 sequences, with over 40% as singletons. The CDR3 sequence is 15 residues long. J gave up 1 base and V 3 bases, and 5 bases lay outside the gene matches. CDR1 is LGHNA, CDR2 YSLEER, per germline. This record belongs to a study of blood T cells in healthy people across ages. General observations from the study: Those diversity estimates obtained from one million T cells were thought to be underestimates.

The sequenced sample consisted of blood. The chain employs TRBV4-3 and TRBJ2-7, with 8 bases identical to TRBD2. This TCR was recovered from a man aged 80 or over in good health. CDR3 in amino acids: CASSHLGGESYEQYF. The CDR3 DNA reads TGCGCCAGCAGCCACCTCGGGGGGGAATCCTACGAGCAGTACTTC.